Below are 29 T cell receptor beta chains sequenced from a single sample in a study of CD8+ T cells in alopecia areata. RNA was isolated and reverse transcribed to cDNA, the sequencing template. Clones were read by immunoSEQ multiplex PCR, and TCRdb kept only the in-frame ones, dropping some. Here the sample spans over 5,500 clones, about two thirds being singletons. The sample's treatment: oral pan-JAK inhibitor, 5-10 mg twice daily. Samples from alopecia areata patients were lesional scalp punch biopsies and peripheral blood. Material: skin, obtained at week 4, from a patient treated with tofacitinib. The origin of the receptors is a human donor with alopecia areata.

This clone was recorded only once. The chain carries TRBV4-1 and TRBJ1-2; D gene ambiguous. The germline V gene encodes CDR1 MGHRA and CDR2 YSYEKL. Trimming stripped 0 bases from V and 0 bases from J, with 11 bases between. The CDR3 contains 16 residues. The DNA for the CDR3 is TGCGCCAGCAGCCAAGATCTGTCAGGATCTAACTATGGCTACACCTTC. It yields the protein CASSQDLSGSNYGYTF.

The J gene is TRBJ2-1, the V gene TRBV5-1; D is unclear. This CDR3 region has 12 residues. The ends were cut back, 1 base at V and 6 bases at J, with 5 bases in the middle. Germline CDR1 reads SGHRS; CDR2 reads YFSETQ. CDR3 sequence: CASSLSSNEQFF. Written as DNA, the CDR3 is TGCGCCAGCAGCTTGAGTTCCAATGAGCAGTTCTTC.

This clone was detected a few times. The V and J genes are TRBV6-1 and TRBJ2-1; 7 nucleotides agree with TRBD2. Looked up from germline, CDR1 is MNHNS and CDR2 is SASEGT. The junction had 12 bases not matched to a gene; V was cut back by 1 base and J by 0 bases. This CDR3 comprises 19 residues. This CDR3 is CASSEVRLAIKSSYNEQFF. The CDR3 DNA sequence: TGTGCCAGCAGTGAAGTTCGACTAGCCATCAAGAGCTCCTACAATGAGCAGTTCTTC.

In its sample, this clone was seen a few times. This sequence joins TRBV5-6 and TRBJ1-3; tentatively, D is TRBD1 (6 bases). From germline, CDR1 is SGHDT and CDR2 YYEEEE. The CDR3 length is 16 residues. Trimming stripped 0 bases from V and 0 bases from J, with 10 bases between. The CDR3 sequence is CASSLEPDSSGNTIYF. CDR3 DNA sequence: TGTGCCAGCAGCTTGGAGCCGGACAGCTCTGGAAACACCATATATTTT.

This clone was seen only a few times. The CDR3 reads CASSSGSPPDTQYF. In DNA, the CDR3 is TGCGCCAGCAGCTCCGGGTCACCCCCAGATACGCAGTATTTT. The chain has TRBV5-1 and TRBJ2-3; D not resolved. Germline V gives CDR1 SGHRS, CDR2 YFSETQ. Trimming cost V 3 bases and J 4 bases, with 12 bases left between them. The CDR3 runs 14 residues.

The rearrangement uses TRBV11-2 and TRBJ1-5; D might be TRBD1 (5 bases). V lost 2 bases to trimming and J lost 4 bases, with 9 bases between them. Per germline, CDR1 SGHAT and CDR2 FQNNGV. The CDR3 consists of 14 residues. The CDR3 coding sequence is TGTGCCAGCAGCTTATACGGGGGGAATCAGCCCCAGCATTTT. The encoded protein is CASSLYGGNQPQHF.

The chain has TRBV9 and TRBJ2-7, with TRBD2 identical over 8 bases. This CDR3 has 14 amino acids. The germline gives CDR1 SGDLS, CDR2 YYNGEE. V dropped 3 bases and J dropped 0; count of bases not matched to a gene: 2. The CDR3 protein is CASSGAGDSYEQYF. DNA of the CDR3: TGTGCCAGCAGCGGAGCGGGGGACTCCTACGAGCAGTACTTC. Based on the CDR3 plus reference TRBV9 and TRBJ2-7, the full variable domain is DSGVTQTPKHLITATGQRVTLRCSPRSGDLSVYWYQQSLDQGLQFLIQYYNGEERAKGNILERFSAQQFPDLHSELNLSSLELGDSALYFCASSGAGDSYEQYFGPGTRLTVT.

This rearrangement joins TRBV6-1 to TRBJ1-5; possibly TRBD1 for D (5 bases). The V gene's germline CDR1 is MNHNS and CDR2 SASEGT. Trimming shortened V by 5 bases and J by 2 bases, and 13 bases separated the two germline ends. The CDR3 loop spans 15 amino acids. CDR3 sequence (DNA): TGTGCCAGCAGTTCAGGGTCCTATCGCAATCAGCCCCAGCATTTT. It codes for CASSSGSYRNQPQHF.

V and J are TRBV5-1 and TRBJ2-1; D is possibly TRBD1 or TRBD2 (6 bases each). The CDR3 covers 18 residues. Germline CDR1 SGHRS, CDR2 YFSETQ. The V end lost 2 bases, the J end lost 2 bases, and 20 bases lay between the germline ends. The CDR3 is CASSFPSLGGLTYNEQFF. CDR3 nucleotide sequence: TGCGCCAGCAGCTTTCCCTCCCTTGGGGGGCTTACCTACAATGAGCAGTTCTTC. Full variable domain (remainder filled in from reference TRBV5-1 and TRBJ2-1): KAGVTQTPRYLIKTRGQQVTLSCSPISGHRSVSWYQQTPGQGLQFLFEYFSETQRNKGNFPGRFSGRQFSNSRSEMNVSTLELGDSALYLCASSFPSLGGLTYNEQFFGPGTRLTVL.

Of note for this clone: This specimen includes other DNA sequences encoding the same CDR3. This chain links TRBV27 with TRBJ2-7; no firm D call. V shed 5 bases and J shed 0 bases, with 8 bases lying between them. Per germline, CDR1 MNHEY and CDR2 SMNVEV (reference sequence). This CDR3 is 13 amino acids long. The CDR3 bases are TGTGCCAGCAGTCCCGGAGCCTCCTACGAGCAGTACTTC. Protein sequence: CASSPGASYEQYF.

V gene TRBV6-1 combines with J gene TRBJ1-2, with 8 bases identical to TRBD1. The CDR3 consists of 17 residues. V was clipped by 4 bases and J by 4 bases; unmatched bases: 14. From germline, CDR1 is MNHNS and CDR2 SASEGT. The CDR3 here is CASSGPWDRSPGYGYTF. The DNA of the CDR3 is TGTGCCAGCAGTGGCCCTTGGGACAGGAGTCCGGGCTATGGCTACACCTTC.

This chain links TRBV6-5 with TRBJ2-1; D gene uncertain. Trimming left V 2 bases short and J 5 bases short, with 7 bases between. The CDR3 has 13 residues. Germline V gene data show CDR1 as MNHEY and CDR2 as SVGAGI. CDR3 loop: CASSYLRHNEQFF. The CDR3 DNA sequence: TGTGCCAGCAGTTACCTGCGGCACAATGAGCAGTTCTTC.

This chain connects TRBV4-2 to TRBJ2-3; maybe TRBD2 (5 bases). Germline CDR1 is LGHNA and CDR2 is YNFKEQ. Trimming shortened V by 6 bases and J by 3 bases, and 10 bases separated the two germline ends. This CDR3 region has 13 residues. The CDR3 here is CASSLPGTDTQYF. Here the CDR3 DNA reads TGTGCCAGCAGTTTACCGGGAACAGATACGCAGTATTTT.

The chain employs TRBV2 and TRBJ2-5; 8 bases map to TRBD1. The DNA end favors TRBJ2-7, so the J call may be wrong. The germline V gene encodes CDR1 SNHLY and CDR2 FYNNEI. This CDR3 is built from 15 residues. CDR3 nucleotides: TGTGCCAGCATTTTTTCCGGGACAGGTAACTACGAGCAGTACTTC. This translates into CASIFSGTGNYEQYF.

The V gene is TRBV12-5, the J gene TRBJ2-3, with 9 bases matching TRBD2. V lost 2 bases, J lost 0 bases, and 9 bases stayed unmatched. Germline values: CDR1 LGHNT, CDR2 FRNRAP. This CDR3 comprises 18 residues. CDR3 sequence reads: CASGLSPGTSISTDTQYF. CDR3 nucleotide sequence: TGTGCTAGTGGTTTGTCCCCCGGGACTAGCATTAGCACAGATACGCAGTATTTT.

This clone was seen a handful of times. The V and J genes are TRBV5-1 and TRBJ2-2, with D tentatively TRBD1 (6 bases). The CDR3 length is 13 residues. The germline CDR1 and CDR2 sequences are SGHRS and YFSETQ. Trimming stripped 1 base from V and 6 bases from J, with 7 bases between. The CDR3 sequence: CASSLTGSGELFF. CDR3 nucleotide sequence: TGCGCCAGCAGCTTGACAGGGTCCGGGGAGCTGTTTTTT.

V gene TRBV2 combines with J gene TRBJ2-2; possibly TRBD2 for D (5 bases). Trimming cost V 10 bases and J 5 bases, with 20 bases left between them. The germline V gene has CDR1 SNHLY and CDR2 FYNNEI. The CDR3 sequence is 15 residues long. CDR3 bases: TGTGCCACAACCCTATCGGAATCGGGGACCGGGGAGCTGTTTTTT. Its translation: CATTLSESGTGELFF.

The CDR3 coding sequence is TGTGCCAGCATCATATTAGACAGGGTGGAGCAGTTCTTC. Protein product: CASIILDRVEQFF. The chain couples TRBV2 to TRBJ2-1; 7 nucleotides align to TRBD1. The V gene's germline CDR1 is SNHLY and CDR2 FYNNEI. The V segment lost 7 bases and the J segment 10 bases; nucleotides outside the gene matches: 10. There are 13 residues in the CDR3.

V is TRBV7-2 and J is TRBJ2-1; possibly TRBD2 for D (6 bases). The CDR3 runs 14 residues. V was clipped by 10 bases and J by 0 bases, with 13 bases between them. Looked up from germline, CDR1 is SGHTA and CDR2 is FQGNSA. The CDR3 here is CATAGGISYNEQFF. CDR3 nucleotide sequence: TGTGCCACCGCCGGGGGTATCTCCTACAATGAGCAGTTCTTC.

The CDR3 nucleotides are TGCGCCAGCAGCTTGGGGGGGGCCAGCGCTAGTGAGCAGTTCTTC. This encodes CASSLGGASASEQFF. The chain employs TRBV5-1 and TRBJ2-1, with D perhaps matching TRBD1 or TRBD2 (6 bases each). Germline V lookup: CDR1 SGHRS, CDR2 YFSETQ. This CDR3 comprises 15 residues. The V end was cut by 0 bases, the J end by 9 bases, with 16 bases between.

The rearrangement joins TRBV19 to TRBJ2-1, with TRBD1 as a possible D gene (7 bases). V lost 7 bases, J lost 4 bases, and 14 bases lay in between. The CDR3 length is 14 residues. Looked up from germline, CDR1 is LNHDA and CDR2 is SQIVND (reference sequence). The CDR3 loop reads CASIPTGTYNEQFF. DNA for the CDR3: TGTGCCAGTATACCGACAGGGACTTACAATGAGCAGTTCTTC.

To note about this clone: Other DNA variants within this sample encode the same CDR3. The chain combines TRBV9 with TRBJ1-1; 7 bases line up with TRBD1. With V trimmed by 0 bases and J by 2 bases, 1 base remained unmatched. Looked up from germline, CDR1 is SGDLS and CDR2 is YYNGEE. This CDR3 spans 14 amino acids. For the CDR3, the DNA is TGTGCCAGCAGCGTAGGGACAGGAAACACTGAAGCTTTCTTT. It encodes CASSVGTGNTEAFF.

The chain carries TRBV7-9 and TRBJ2-1; 9 nucleotides line up with TRBD1. The ends lost 1 base at V and 3 bases at J; junction bases unmatched: 4. CDR3 size: 16 residues. Per the germline V gene, CDR1 is SEHNR and CDR2 is FQNEAQ (reference sequence). The CDR3 sequence is CASSLGPDRGYNEQFF. In DNA, the CDR3 is TGTGCCAGCAGCTTAGGCCCGGACAGGGGCTACAATGAGCAGTTCTTC.

The chain has TRBV15 and TRBJ2-2; 11 bases agree with TRBD1. The V gene's germline CDR1 is LNHNV and CDR2 YYDKDF (reference sequence). Germline trimming cut 1 base from V and 4 bases from J; bases unmatched to any gene: 5. This CDR3 spans 17 amino acids. In DNA, the CDR3 is TGTGCCACCAGCAGAGCACAGGGACAGGGGGGCACCGGGGAGCTGTTTTTT. This translates into CATSRAQGQGGTGELFF.

The V and J genes are TRBV5-1 and TRBJ2-2; D call uncertain. The germline V gene has CDR1 SGHRS and CDR2 YFSETQ. The CDR3 length is 16 residues. The V gene lost 4 bases and the J gene lost 4 bases, with 17 bases spanning the gap. CDR3 sequence (DNA): TGCGCCAGCAGCGTCTCTTGGACCCTTGGCACCGGGGAGCTGTTTTTT. Protein sequence: CASSVSWTLGTGELFF.

By share of the sample, this clone is large. The rearrangement joins TRBV6-6 to TRBJ2-7; D is unclear. The V and J ends lost 0 bases and 2 bases respectively, with 11 bases between them. The germline gives CDR1 MNHNY, CDR2 SVGAGI (reference sequence). The length of the CDR3 is 15 residues. The CDR3 DNA is TGTGCCAGCAGTTACTCGAGCGCAGCAGCCTACGAGCAGTACTTC. Translated: CASSYSSAAAYEQYF.

The V call is TRBV11-2, the J call TRBJ2-1; D is ambiguous. This CDR3 spans 12 amino acids. Trimming removed 1 base from V and 10 bases from J, with 8 bases in between. CDR1 is SGHAT and CDR2 is FQNNGV in the germline V gene. Here the CDR3 reads CASSLVGQEQFF. In DNA form, the CDR3 reads TGTGCCAGCAGCTTAGTTGGGCAGGAGCAGTTCTTC. The full variable domain, completed using reference TRBV11-2 and TRBJ2-1, is EAGVAQSPRYKIIEKRQSVAFWCNPISGHATLYWYQQILGQGPKLLIQFQNNGVVDDSQLPKDRFSAERLKGVDSTLKIQPAKLEDSAVYLCASSLVGQEQFFGPGTRLTVL.

The rearrangement uses TRBV15 and TRBJ2-4, with D uncertain. Germline V gives CDR1 LNHNV, CDR2 YYDKDF (reference sequence). The CDR3 covers 16 residues. The V end lost 8 bases, the J end lost 0 bases, and 17 bases lay between the germline ends. The CDR3 nucleotides are TGTGCCACCCGACCTGTGTCCTTGAGAGCCAAAAACATTCAGTACTTC. As protein: CATRPVSLRAKNIQYF.

V is TRBV15 and J is TRBJ1-1, with D possibly being TRBD1 (5 bases). The CDR3 has 13 residues. Germline loops: CDR1 LNHNV, CDR2 YYDKDF (reference sequence). V was shortened by 0 bases and J by 9 bases, with 11 bases between the two germline ends. CDR3 loop: CATSRDGAGQAFF. For the CDR3, the DNA is TGTGCCACCAGCAGAGATGGGGCGGGACAAGCTTTCTTT.